This is a list of T cell receptor beta chains from one sample in a study of T cell responses to AZD1222 COVID-19 vaccine. Here immunoSEQ multiplex PCR was the method, and the copy in TCRdb shows in-frame clones only, minus some. The sample consists of 130,000 or so clones, around nine tenths of them appearing once. This specimen consisted of peripheral blood, obtained 28 days after the second AZD1222 dose. The receptors come from an adult who received the AZD1222 COVID-19 vaccine. Both conserved end residues are part of each CDR3. D genes are given only for firm matches. Some rows mark clone size as missing; the rest say once, few, many or name a class of expanded clone.

D	J	V	size	DNA	CDR3
.	TRBJ1-2	TRBV7-9	.	TGTGCCAGCAGCTTAAACAATCCGGGAGGTTATGGCTACACCTTC	CASSLNNPGGYGYTF
TRBD1	TRBJ1-2	TRBV7-3	once	TGTGCCAGCAGCCGAGGGACAGGGGATGGCTACACCTTC	CASSRGTGDGYTF
.	TRBJ1-2	TRBV11-1	.	TGTGCCAGCAGCCAAACCCTGCAGGGGACCTATGGCTACACCTTC	CASSQTLQGTYGYTF
.	TRBJ2-4	TRBV28	.	TGTGCCAGCAGCCCCCGCGGCAAAAACATTCAGTACTTC	CASSPRGKNIQYF
.	TRBJ1-2	TRBV3-1/TRBV3-2	.	TGTGCCAGCAGCCAAGGCGACCGCCCCCTCAGCACCTTC	CASSQGDRPLSTF
.	TRBJ2-5	TRBV4-3	.	TGCGCCAGCAGCCAAGATTTAGGGGCAGAGACCCAGTACTTC	CASSQDLGAETQYF
.	TRBJ2-2	TRBV7-2	.	TGTGCCAGCAACCCTGTGGCCAGGGTCCTTAACACCGGGGAGCTGTTTTTT	CASNPVARVLNTGELFF
.	TRBJ2-1	TRBV2	.	TGTGCCAGCAGTCCCAATGGGGGTGAGCAGTTCTTC	CASSPNGGEQFF
TRBD1	TRBJ1-1	TRBV6-6	.	TGTGCCAGCAGTTACCGGACAGGGAAGAACACTGAAGCTTTCTTT	CASSYRTGKNTEAFF
.	TRBJ1-2	TRBV10-2	few	TGCGCCAGCAGGTCGGAGGGGGGATCCCCCTCTAACTATGGCTACACCTTC	CASRSEGGSPSNYGYTF
.	TRBJ2-5	TRBV7-2	.	TGTGCCAGCAGCTTAAGGGGGGGAGTGGAGACCCAGTACTTC	CASSLRGGVETQYF
.	TRBJ2-7	TRBV28	once	TGTGCCAGCAGTCCTTCCGGGACAGGGTACTCTAGCGGGAAACGTTACGAGCAGTACTTC	CASSPSGTGYSSGKRYEQYF
.	TRBJ1-3	TRBV14	.	TGTGCCAGCAGCCAGTGGCGGCACGGAAACACCATATATTTT	CASSQWRHGNTIYF
.	TRBJ1-1	TRBV25-1	.	TGTGCCAGCAGTGAATTTCCAGTTGGGCCCATGAACACTGAAGCTTTCTTT	CASSEFPVGPMNTEAFF